The 14 T cell receptor beta chains in this list originate from one sample, sequenced in a study of T cells in tuberculosis. Time point denoted: new active TB diagnosis, blood taken before or within 7 days of starting treatment. Some clones are missing from TCRdb's copy, which holds only in-frame ones; the method was immunoSEQ multiplex PCR. The table records some 30,000 clones, nearly 90% of them present only once. The sequences come from PBMCs, collected at tuberculosis diagnosis. Every receptor here comes from an adult with tuberculosis.

This chain uses TRBV5-1 with TRBJ1-1; D might be TRBD1 (5 bases). The V and J ends lost 2 bases and 5 bases respectively, with 10 bases between them. Germline V CDR1 and CDR2: SGHRS, YFSETQ. The CDR3 spans 13 residues. The CDR3 nucleotides are TGCGCCAGCAGCTTCTCGGGGGGGACTGAAGCTTTCTTT. It codes for CASSFSGGTEAFF.

The chain combines TRBV19 with TRBJ2-3; no reliable D call. Germline V lookup: CDR1 LNHDA, CDR2 SQIVND (reference sequence). The CDR3 is made up of 14 amino acids. V was shortened by 1 base and J by 5 bases, with 10 bases between the two germline ends. CDR3 in DNA: TGTGCCAGTAGTATAGTGGTACGAGGAGATACGCAGTATTTT. It is translated as CASSIVVRGDTQYF.

The chain has TRBV4-1 and TRBJ1-1, with TRBD1 as a possible D gene (5 bases). CDR1 and CDR2 from the germline V gene are MGHRA and YSYEKL. CDR3 size: 15 residues. Trimming removed 5 bases at V and 3 bases at J, with 16 bases between. CDR3 sequence: CASSLITGLHTEAFF. The CDR3 bases are TGCGCCAGCAGCTTGATTACGGGACTCCACACTGAAGCTTTCTTT.

Remarks on this clone: The sample holds other DNA sequences that translate to the same CDR3. J is TRBJ1-6 and V is TRBV6-1; D not resolved. Germline lookup yields CDR1 MNHNS and CDR2 SASEGT. This CDR3 is 17 amino acids long. V was pared by 0 bases and J by 2 bases, with 11 bases between. For the CDR3, the DNA is TGTGCCAGCAGTGAAGCGCGGGGATCCCCCTATAATTCACCCCTCCACTTT. Protein: CASSEARGSPYNSPLHF.

V and J are TRBV27 and TRBJ1-1; D remains ambiguous. The germline V gene encodes CDR1 MNHEY and CDR2 SMNVEV (reference sequence). CDR3 length equals 13 residues. Trimming removed 3 bases at V and 8 bases at J, with 13 bases between. The CDR3 protein is CASSLGYSGEAFF. CDR3 sequence (DNA): TGTGCCAGCAGTTTGGGATATTCGGGGGAAGCTTTCTTT.

The J gene is TRBJ2-7, the V gene TRBV18, with 8 nucleotides matching TRBD2. CDR1 is KGHSH and CDR2 is LQKENI in the germline V gene. The V segment lost 3 bases and the J segment 5 bases; nucleotides outside the gene matches: 3. The CDR3 sequence is 13 residues long. The CDR3 region is CASSPPGGNEQYF. The CDR3 coding sequence is TGTGCCAGCTCACCGCCGGGGGGGAACGAGCAGTACTTC.

V is TRBV4-1 and J is TRBJ1-3, with a tentative D call TRBD1 (5 bases). Per germline, CDR1 MGHRA and CDR2 YSYEKL. V gave up 0 bases and J gave up 0 bases, with 9 bases separating them. This CDR3 contains 16 residues. CDR3 bases: TGCGCCAGCAGCCAAGACCCGGGGGGCTCTGGAAACACCATATATTTT. Its protein is CASSQDPGGSGNTIYF.

The chain combines TRBV11-1 with TRBJ2-7, with TRBD2 matching 8 bases. Germline trimming cut 5 bases from V and 2 bases from J; bases unmatched to any gene: 8. Looked up from germline, CDR1 is SGHAT and CDR2 is FQDESV (reference sequence). The CDR3 runs 15 residues. The CDR3 bases are TGTGCCAGCAGCCGACGGGGGGGCGGCACCTACGAGCAGTACTTC. This translates into CASSRRGGGTYEQYF.

The V and J genes are TRBV19 and TRBJ2-7; TRBD2 aligns across 8 bases. Germline CDR1 and CDR2: LNHDA and SQIVND (reference sequence). J lost 2 bases, V lost 4 bases, and 1 base had no gene match. The CDR3 runs 13 residues. CDR3: CASSRRGAYEQYF. The CDR3 DNA follows: TGTGCCAGTAGTAGGCGGGGGGCCTACGAGCAGTACTTC. Looking up the rest from reference TRBV19 and TRBJ2-7 gives the full variable domain: DGGITQSPKYLFRKEGQNVTLSCEQNLNHDAMYWYRQDPGQGLRLIYYSQIVNDFQKGDIAEGYSVSREKKESFPLTVTSAQKNPTAFYLCASSRRGAYEQYFGPGTRLTVT.

This clone came up a few times. The rearrangement joins TRBV19 to TRBJ1-5, with unresolved D. V was clipped by 6 bases and J by 2 bases, with 8 bases between them. The V gene's germline CDR1 is LNHDA and CDR2 SQIVND (reference sequence). The CDR3 length is 13 residues. CDR3 residues: CASSSSGNQPQHF. In DNA, the CDR3 is TGTGCCAGTAGCTCATCGGGCAATCAGCCCCAGCATTTT. The complete variable domain, with remaining parts taken from reference TRBV19 and TRBJ1-5, reads DGGITQSPKYLFRKEGQNVTLSCEQNLNHDAMYWYRQDPGQGLRLIYYSQIVNDFQKGDIAEGYSVSREKKESFPLTVTSAQKNPTAFYLCASSSSGNQPQHFGDGTRLSIL.

The DNA of the CDR3 is TGCGCCAGCAGCTTGGACAGGGGCTTAGGAAACACCATATATTTT. Its protein is CASSLDRGLGNTIYF. The chain is built from TRBV5-1 and TRBJ1-3, with TRBD1 matching 7 bases. CDR1 is SGHRS and CDR2 is YFSETQ in the germline V gene. V lost 0 bases, J lost 4 bases, and 4 bases stayed unmatched. CDR3 length: 15 amino acids.

Notes on this clone: A read error may account for a junction end that differs from germline. V gene TRBV7-7 combines with J gene TRBJ2-5; D call uncertain. This CDR3 has 13 residues. The germline V gene has CDR1 SSHAT and CDR2 FNYEAQ (reference sequence). CDR3 in amino acids: CASSPNNGETQYF. The DNA of the CDR3 is TGTGCTAGCAGCCCTAATAACGGAGAGACCCAGTACTTC.

This chain connects TRBV19 to TRBJ1-6, with 8 bases that match TRBD1. Germline V gene sequence: CDR1 LNHDA, CDR2 SQIVND (reference sequence). CDR3 length: 20 residues. Trimming cost V 4 bases and J 6 bases; bases outside gene matches: 20. CDR3 in amino acids: CASSTGTGPTLGNFNSPLHF. The CDR3 bases are TGTGCCAGTAGTACCGGGACAGGTCCTACACTTGGGAACTTTAATTCACCCCTCCACTTT.

The chain joins TRBV30 to TRBJ1-2; D is perhaps TRBD1 (5 bases). V was pared by 5 bases and J by 7 bases, with 17 bases between. The germline gives CDR1 GTSNPN, CDR2 SVGIG (reference sequence). This CDR3 is built from 13 residues. The CDR3 is CAWSTGVVRGYTF. The CDR3 nucleotides read TGTGCCTGGTCTACGGGGGTGGTACGTGGCTACACCTTC.